The 20 T cell receptor beta chains reported below all come from one sample, sequenced in a study of regulatory T cells in long-lasting Graves disease. TCR beta libraries were built with iRepertoire HTBI primers and Arm-PCR of CDR3 regions. TCRdb reprocessed the multiplex PCR reads via MiXCR and lists one record per CDR3 protein. The top ten clones hold around 17% of a sample with 350,000 to 550,000 distinct CDR3 sequences, 15% of them seen once. The time point is: newly diagnosed GD, antithyroid drugs for less than 3 months. With RNA extracted from PBMCs as input, the TCR library was made. The same sample was also studied in work on T cells in Graves' hyperthyroidism and ophthalmopathy.

Sequenced material: peripheral blood mononuclear cells (PBMCs), taken at new diagnosis, from a patient treated with antithyroid drugs. Source of these receptors: a woman under 40 with Graves disease.

This clonotype has a count of ten or more. This chain joins TRBV6-9 and TRBJ2-7; 8 nucleotides align to TRBD1. CDR1 is MNHGY, CDR2 SVAAGI, per germline. This CDR3 is 15 amino acids long. V lost 3 bases and J lost 0; bases outside the gene matches: 4. CDR3 sequence (DNA): TGTGCCAGCAGTTACTCCGGGACAGGCTCCTACGAGCAGTACTTC. This translates into CASSYSGTGSYEQYF.

This clonotype was recorded many times. The rearrangement links TRBV2 to TRBJ2-3; the D gene could be TRBD1 or TRBD2 (5 bases each). Deletions cut 7 bases from V and 1 base from J, with 27 bases between. Germline V gene data show CDR1 as SNHLY and CDR2 as FYNNEI. The length of the CDR3 is 19 residues. In nucleotides, the CDR3 is TGTGCCAGCACCTACCGGGACCTCGGGTCGGCGACTGGCACAGATACGCAGTATTTT. It encodes CASTYRDLGSATGTDTQYF.

This clonotype was seen many times. This sequence joins TRBV29-1 and TRBJ1-2; 8 bases fit TRBD1. Germline V gene lookup returns CDR1 SQVTM and CDR2 ANQGSEA. J was trimmed by 8 bases and V by 2 bases; bases with no gene match: 7. The CDR3 runs to 13 residues. For the CDR3, the DNA is TGCAGCGTTGAACCTCCACAGGGGGAAGGCTACACCTTC. This sequence encodes CSVEPPQGEGYTF. Together with reference TRBV29-1 and TRBJ1-2, the CDR3 gives the full variable domain: SAVISQKPSRDICQRGTSLTIQCQVDSQVTMMFWYRQQPGQSLTLIATANQGSEATYESGFVIDKFPISRPNLTFSTLTVSNMSPEDSSIYLCSVEPPQGEGYTFGSGTRLTVV.

This clonotype was recorded many times. This chain joins TRBV5-4 and TRBJ2-1, with 12 bases identical to TRBD2. The length of the CDR3 is 15 residues. The V gene end was trimmed by 3 bases and the J gene end by 12 bases; junction bases not matched to a gene: 10. The V gene's germline CDR1 is SGHNT and CDR2 YYREEE (reference sequence). CDR3 sequence reads: CASSSPRGLAGGQFF. CDR3 in DNA: TGTGCCAGCAGCTCCCCGAGGGGACTAGCGGGTGGGCAGTTCTTC.

The chain couples TRBV2 to TRBJ1-2; D ambiguous. This CDR3 has 14 amino acids. The V gene's germline CDR1 is SNHLY and CDR2 FYNNEI. V lost 7 bases, J lost 0 bases, and 12 bases lay in between. The CDR3, as DNA: TGTGCCAGCACCAGGACGGCAACTAACTATGGCTACACCTTC. This codes for CASTRTATNYGYTF.

V and J are TRBV4-2 and TRBJ2-2; 12 bases agree with TRBD2. Looked up from germline, CDR1 is LGHNA and CDR2 is YNFKEQ. V shed 3 bases and J 7 bases; nucleotides not matched to a gene: 6. The CDR3 runs to 16 residues. In nucleotides, the CDR3 is TGTGCCAGCAGCCATAGACTAGCGGGAGAAATCGGGGAGCTGTTTTTT. Encoded protein: CASSHRLAGEIGELFF.

This clonotype was counted a few times. One end of the junction fails to match germline, which may point to a read error. The chain recombines TRBV18 with TRBJ2-5, with unresolved D. This CDR3 spans 13 amino acids. Germline loops: CDR1 KGHSH, CDR2 LQKENI. The CDR3 DNA is TGTGCCGGCTCACCCGGGCGATGGGAGACCCAGTACTTC. Translated, it gives CAGSPGRWETQYF.

Concerning this clonotype: Since a much larger clone is just one base distant, this may be a read error. The rearrangement uses TRBV12-3 or TRBV12-4 and TRBJ2-7; 7 bases align to TRBD2. The CDR3 is 14 residues long. CDR3 protein: CASSLEAGVDEQCF. Here the CDR3 DNA reads TGTGCCAGCAGTTTAGAGGCGGGAGTGGACGAGCAGTGCTTC.

This chain's CDR3 is CASSGGQGWTEAFF. DNA of the CDR3: TGTGCCAGCAGCGGCGGACAGGGTTGGACTGAAGCTTTCTTT. The chain couples TRBV11-3 to TRBJ1-1, with TRBD1 matching 8 bases. The junction had 7 bases not matched to a gene; V was cut back by 5 bases and J by 5 bases. This CDR3 has 14 amino acids. In germline, CDR1 is SGHNT, CDR2 YENEEA.

Turning to this clonotype: A clone one base away is much larger, so this may be a read error. This CDR3 fails to terminate in the conserved phenylalanine or tryptophan, so it likely reflects a read error. This sequence joins TRBV6-5 and TRBJ2-7, with D possibly matching TRBD2 (5 bases). This CDR3 spans 16 amino acids. In germline, CDR1 is MNHEY, CDR2 SVGAGI. The V end lost 2 bases, the J end lost 3 bases, and 17 bases lay between the germline ends. The CDR3 reads CASSYGSHYSIYEQYL. For the CDR3, the DNA is TGTGCCAGCAGTTACGGGAGTCACTATTCCATCTACGAGCAGTACCTC.

This clonotype was counted only a few times. V is TRBV9 and J is TRBJ2-5, with 9 bases lining up with TRBD1. V lost 4 bases, J lost 2 bases, and 9 bases stayed unmatched. Germline loops: CDR1 SGDLS, CDR2 YYNGEE. CDR3 length equals 16 residues. CDR3 amino acids: CASSPSGQGRQETQYF. The CDR3 coding sequence is TGTGCCAGCAGCCCCTCGGGACAGGGCCGGCAAGAGACCCAGTACTTC.

This clonotype has a count of ten or more. This rearrangement joins TRBV15 to TRBJ2-7; D ambiguous. CDR3 length equals 13 residues. CDR1 is LNHNV and CDR2 is YYDKDF in the germline V gene (reference sequence). V gave up 0 bases and J gave up 2 bases, with 5 bases separating them. The CDR3 loop reads CATSRDLAYEQYF. CDR3 nucleotides: TGTGCCACCAGCAGAGATTTGGCCTACGAGCAGTACTTC.

As for this clonotype: It may be a read error: a sequence one base away is much more abundant. This chain joins TRBV29-1 and TRBJ2-1; D ambiguous. The ends were cut back, 3 bases at V and 0 bases at J, with 12 bases in the middle. Germline CDR1 is SQVTM and CDR2 is ANQGSEA. The CDR3 spans 15 residues. The CDR3 bases are TGCAGCGTTGAGGAAGCGACCCTCTCCTACAATGAGCAGTTCTTC. Translation: CSVEEATLSYNEQFF.

This chain connects TRBV11-2 to TRBJ2-6; a possible D gene is TRBD1 (7 bases). The germline V gene has CDR1 SGHAT and CDR2 FQNNGV. This CDR3 contains 18 residues. V lost 4 bases and J 0 bases, leaving 16 bases between the germline ends. CDR3 region: CASSSGGIFTSGANVLTF. The CDR3 DNA is TGTGCCAGCAGCTCAGGGGGGATTTTTACCTCTGGGGCCAACGTCCTGACTTTC. Filled out from reference TRBV11-2 and TRBJ2-6, the complete variable domain reads EAGVAQSPRYKIIEKRQSVAFWCNPISGHATLYWYQQILGQGPKLLIQFQNNGVVDDSQLPKDRFSAERLKGVDSTLKIQPAKLEDSAVYLCASSSGGIFTSGANVLTFGAGSRLTVL.

This clonotype was recorded at least ten times. The chain recombines TRBV18 with TRBJ1-5, with 8 bases lining up with TRBD1. The CDR3 loop spans 14 amino acids. In germline, CDR1 is KGHSH, CDR2 LQKENI. Losses at the gene ends were 8 bases for V and 7 bases for J; bases not matched to a gene: 10. This chain's CDR3 is CASHHRTGQQPQHF. The DNA for the CDR3 is TGTGCCAGCCATCACCGGACAGGGCAACAGCCCCAGCATTTT. Full variable domain (missing parts from reference TRBV18 and TRBJ1-5): NAGVMQNPRHLVRRRGQEARLRCSPMKGHSHVYWYRQLPEEGLKFMVYLQKENIIDESGMPKERFSAEFPKEGPSILRIQQVVRGDSAAYFCASHHRTGQQPQHFGDGTRLSIL.

Of note for this clonotype: Mismatch with germline at one junction end may stem from a read error. The V call is TRBV18, the J call TRBJ2-3; D is possibly TRBD1 (5 bases). There are 14 residues in the CDR3. CDR1 KGHSH and CDR2 LQKENI come from the germline V gene. DNA for the CDR3: TGTGCCAGCTTACCACAAGGACACACAGATACGCAGTATTTT. Its protein product is CASLPQGHTDTQYF.

This clonotype occurred many times. V and J are TRBV20-1 and TRBJ2-3; the D is unclear. V shed 0 bases and J shed 1 base, with 14 bases lying between them. This CDR3 contains 16 residues. Germline-derived CDR1 and CDR2 are DFQATT and SNEGSKA (reference sequence). CDR3 protein: CSARDEKGWGTDTQYF. The CDR3 DNA is TGCAGTGCTAGAGATGAAAAGGGATGGGGCACAGATACGCAGTATTTT.

This clonotype was counted many times. The J gene is TRBJ2-2, the V gene TRBV11-3; D is perhaps TRBD1 (6 bases). The germline CDR1 and CDR2 sequences are SGHNT and YENEEA. V was shortened by 4 bases and J by 1 base, with 13 bases between the two germline ends. The CDR3 consists of 16 residues. The CDR3 sequence is CASSSGGGVNTGELFF. CDR3 sequence (DNA): TGTGCCAGCAGCTCCGGTGGGGGCGTGAACACCGGGGAGCTGTTTTTT.

This clonotype has just a few counts. This clone may be a read error of a much larger clone one base away. The CDR3 protein is CSVPTEETQYF. CDR3 nucleotide sequence: TGCAGCGTCCCGACGGAAGAGACCCAGTACTTC. The chain carries TRBV29-1 and TRBJ2-5; D not certain. Germline V gene lookup returns CDR1 SQVTM and CDR2 ANQGSEA. Trimming removed 6 bases at V and 3 bases at J, with 8 bases between. CDR3 length equals 11 residues.

The V and J genes are TRBV7-2 and TRBJ1-6, with D hard to call. Germline V lookup: CDR1 SGHTA, CDR2 FQGNSA. V gave up 6 bases and J gave up 4 bases, with 13 bases separating them. The CDR3 totals 15 residues. This chain's CDR3 is CASSPLTPYNSPLHF. The DNA for the CDR3 is TGTGCCAGCAGTCCTCTGACACCTTATAATTCACCCCTCCACTTT.